These 15 T cell receptor beta chains were all obtained from the same sample, sequenced in a study of graft-versus-host responses after intestinal transplantation. The data were produced by immunoSEQ multiplex PCR, yet TCRdb's version contains in-frame clones alone and is incomplete. The sample contains some 110,000 clones, over 75% of which appear only once. The antigens for these receptors are not known. The sequencing here drew on unstimulated CD4+ T cells sorted from spleen or lymph node cells, taken before intestinal transplant. The receptors derive from a human donor who received an intestinal transplant.

The chain links TRBV7-9 to TRBJ2-1; 12 bases match TRBD2. CDR1 SEHNR and CDR2 FQNEAQ come from the germline V gene (reference sequence). The V gene end was trimmed by 5 bases and the J gene end by 7 bases; junction bases not matched to a gene: 6. CDR3 size: 15 residues. Written as DNA, the CDR3 is TGTGCCAGCAGCGCCCCCGGGACTAGCGGGAATGAGCAGTTCTTC. Translation gives CASSAPGTSGNEQFF.

The chain carries TRBV6-5 and TRBJ2-3; 7 positions agree with TRBD2. V dropped 1 base and J dropped 2; count of bases not matched to a gene: 3. CDR3 length equals 15 residues. The germline V gene has CDR1 MNHEY and CDR2 SVGAGI. The CDR3 DNA is TGTGCCAGCAGTTACTTCGCGGGAGTCACAGATACGCAGTATTTT. It translates to CASSYFAGVTDTQYF.

In this sample, this clone turned up once. The rearrangement joins TRBV10-3 to TRBJ2-7; the D gene is possibly TRBD1 (5 bases). CDR1 and CDR2 from the germline V gene are ENHRY and SYGVKD. The V gene lost 6 bases and the J gene lost 2 bases, with 11 bases spanning the gap. This CDR3 comprises 13 residues. CDR3 nucleotides: TGTGCCATCAGCGACAGCGTACCCTACGAGCAGTACTTC. Its translation: CAISDSVPYEQYF.

This clone was picked up a small number of times. The V gene is TRBV18, the J gene TRBJ2-7; 8 nucleotides line up with TRBD1. Germline CDR1 and CDR2: KGHSH and LQKENI. With V trimmed by 3 bases and J by 0 bases, 4 bases remained unmatched. CDR3 length equals 15 residues. In nucleotides, the CDR3 is TGTGCCAGCTCACCTGGGACAGGTAGCTCCTACGAGCAGTACTTC. Translation: CASSPGTGSSYEQYF.

The chain links TRBV28 to TRBJ2-2; D not resolved. V was shortened by 4 bases and J by 5 bases, with 2 bases between the two germline ends. CDR1 is MDHEN, CDR2 SYDVKM, per germline. This CDR3 is built from 11 residues. The CDR3 nucleotides read TGTGCCAGCAGTTATACCGGGGAGCTGTTTTTT. This gives the protein CASSYTGELFF. Together with reference TRBV28 and TRBJ2-2, the CDR3 gives the full variable domain: DVKVTQSSRYLVKRTGEKVFLECVQDMDHENMFWYRQDPGLGLRLIYFSYDVKMKEKGDIPEGYSVSREKKERFSLILESASTNQTSMYLCASSYTGELFFGEGSRLTVL.

V and J are TRBV2 and TRBJ1-1; maybe TRBD1 (5 bases). The CDR3 consists of 12 residues. CDR1 SNHLY and CDR2 FYNNEI come from the germline V gene. The V end lost 7 bases, the J end lost 5 bases, and 11 bases lay between the germline ends. CDR3 sequence (DNA): TGTGCCAGCAATGCGGGGGGAACTGAAGCTTTCTTT. It translates to CASNAGGTEAFF.

V and J are TRBV6-6 and TRBJ1-1, with TRBD1 matching 7 bases. The length of the CDR3 is 15 residues. The germline CDR1 and CDR2 sequences are MNHNY and SVGAGI (reference sequence). The V gene end was trimmed by 4 bases and the J gene end by 3 bases; junction bases not matched to a gene: 8. The CDR3 sequence is CASSLRQGRHTEAFF. DNA for the CDR3: TGTGCCAGCAGTTTAAGACAGGGAAGGCACACTGAAGCTTTCTTT.

This sequence joins TRBV6-1 and TRBJ2-2, with D possibly TRBD2 on 5 matching bases. V dropped 6 bases and J dropped 5 bases, with 13 bases sitting between them. This CDR3 has 14 amino acids. Germline V CDR1 and CDR2: MNHNS, SASEGT. CDR3 sequence reads: CASRVERETGELFF. The CDR3 region has the DNA TGTGCCAGCAGGGTGGAACGGGAAACCGGGGAGCTGTTTTTT.

This chain uses TRBV4-1 with TRBJ2-2; 10 bases align to TRBD2. Germline V gene data show CDR1 as MGHRA and CDR2 as YSYEKL. CDR3 length: 18 residues. V lost 1 base to trimming and J lost 4 bases; unmatched junction nucleotides: 9. CDR3 coding DNA: TGCGCCAGCAGCCAAGTTCTAGCGGGAGTACTGGGCACCGGGGAGCTGTTTTTT. It encodes CASSQVLAGVLGTGELFF.

For this clone: Other nucleotide sequences in the sample specify the same CDR3. The chain links TRBV7-2 to TRBJ1-2, with D unclear. The germline CDR1 and CDR2 sequences are SGHTA and FQGNSA. This CDR3 contains 13 residues. The ends were cut back, 5 bases at V and 4 bases at J, with 11 bases in the middle. The CDR3 DNA reads as TGTGCCAGCAGCCCTGGTTACCCCTATGGCTACACCTTC. This gives the protein CASSPGYPYGYTF. Full variable domain (missing parts from reference TRBV7-2 and TRBJ1-2): GAGVSQSPSNKVTEKGKDVELRCDPISGHTALYWYRQSLGQGLEFLIYFQGNSAPDKSGLPSDRFSAERTGGSVSTLTIQRTQQEDSAVYLCASSPGYPYGYTFGSGTRLTVV.

The chain carries TRBV10-3 and TRBJ2-7; TRBD1 aligns across 7 bases. V was clipped by 2 bases and J by 2 bases; unmatched bases: 9. The CDR3 loop spans 16 amino acids. Germline V lookup: CDR1 ENHRY, CDR2 SYGVKD. This CDR3 reads CAISERGQNGPYEQYF. CDR3 sequence (DNA): TGTGCCATCAGTGAGAGGGGGCAAAACGGTCCCTACGAGCAGTACTTC.

This rearrangement joins TRBV5-1 to TRBJ2-1, with D possibly matching TRBD2 (6 bases). This CDR3 has 17 amino acids. The V and J ends lost 0 bases and 7 bases respectively, with 20 bases between them. CDR1 is SGHRS and CDR2 is YFSETQ in the germline V gene. The CDR3, as DNA: TGCGCCAGCAGCTTGGTCTCTAGCGTTCCATATACGAATGAGCAGTTCTTC. Translated: CASSLVSSVPYTNEQFF.

The V gene is TRBV7-6, the J gene TRBJ2-3; D could derive from TRBD1 or TRBD2 (5 bases each). The CDR3 length is 16 residues. The V end was cut by 3 bases, the J end by 3 bases, with 16 bases between. Germline CDR1 reads SGHVS; CDR2 reads FNYEAQ. The CDR3 reads CASSFTRDHETDTQYF. The CDR3 DNA reads as TGTGCCAGCAGCTTTACCCGGGACCATGAAACAGATACGCAGTATTTT.

V usage is TRBV5-5 and J usage is TRBJ2-1; D possibly matches TRBD1 or TRBD2 (5 bases each). This CDR3 is built from 14 residues. V was pared by 0 bases and J by 2 bases, with 6 bases between. CDR1 SGHKS and CDR2 YYEKEE come from the germline V gene (reference sequence). CDR3 sequence reads: CASSLAGPYNEQFF. CDR3 nucleotide sequence: TGTGCCAGCAGCTTGGCGGGGCCCTACAATGAGCAGTTCTTC. Full variable domain (remainder filled in from reference TRBV5-5 and TRBJ2-1): DAGVTQSPTHLIKTRGQQVTLRCSPISGHKSVSWYQQVLGQGPQFIFQYYEKEERGRGNFPDRFSARQFPNYSSELNVNALLLGDSALYLCASSLAGPYNEQFFGPGTRLTVL.

The chain employs TRBV5-1 and TRBJ1-2, with 8 bases lining up with TRBD1. The germline gives CDR1 SGHRS, CDR2 YFSETQ. V was pared by 4 bases and J by 4 bases, with 6 bases of the junction left unmatched. The CDR3 extends over 14 amino acids. Written as DNA, the CDR3 is TGCGCCAGCAGCCCTGGGACAGGCTTCTATGGCTACACCTTC. It encodes CASSPGTGFYGYTF.